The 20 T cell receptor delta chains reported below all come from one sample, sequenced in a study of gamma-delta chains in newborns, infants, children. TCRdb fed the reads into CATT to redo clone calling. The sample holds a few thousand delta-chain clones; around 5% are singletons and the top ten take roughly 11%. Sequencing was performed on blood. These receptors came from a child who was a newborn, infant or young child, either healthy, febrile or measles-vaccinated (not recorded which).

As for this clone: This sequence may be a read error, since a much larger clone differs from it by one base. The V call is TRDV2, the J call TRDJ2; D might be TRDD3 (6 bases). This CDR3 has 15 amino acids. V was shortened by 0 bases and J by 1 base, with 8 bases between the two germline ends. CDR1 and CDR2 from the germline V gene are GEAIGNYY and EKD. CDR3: CACDTAGDLTAQLFF. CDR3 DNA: TGTGCCTGTGACACCGCGGGGGATTTGACAGCACAACTCTTCTTT.

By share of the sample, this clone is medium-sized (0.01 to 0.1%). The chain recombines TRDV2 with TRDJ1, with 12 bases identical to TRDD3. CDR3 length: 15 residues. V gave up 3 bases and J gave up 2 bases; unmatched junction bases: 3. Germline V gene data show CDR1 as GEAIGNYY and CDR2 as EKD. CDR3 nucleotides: TGTGCCTGTGACCCCCTGGGGGATACGACCGATAAACTCATCTTT. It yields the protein CACDPLGDTTDKLIF.

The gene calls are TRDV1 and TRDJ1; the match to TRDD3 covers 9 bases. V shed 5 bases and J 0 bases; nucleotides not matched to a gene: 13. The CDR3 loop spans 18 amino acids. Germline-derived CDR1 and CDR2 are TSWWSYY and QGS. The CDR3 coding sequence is TGTGCTCTTGGGCGGTTAGAACGCTGGGGGATTTACACCGATAAACTCATCTTT. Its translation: CALGRLERWGIYTDKLIF.

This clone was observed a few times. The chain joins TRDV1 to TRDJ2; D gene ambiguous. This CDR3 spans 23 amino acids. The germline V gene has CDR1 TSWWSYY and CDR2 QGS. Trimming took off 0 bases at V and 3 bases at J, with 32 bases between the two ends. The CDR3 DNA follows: TGTGCTCTTGGGGAACTCCTCCCCCCCCCACCAATTACTAGGTTCGGTATGACAGCACAACTCTTCTTT. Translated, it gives CALGELLPPPPITRFGMTAQLFF.

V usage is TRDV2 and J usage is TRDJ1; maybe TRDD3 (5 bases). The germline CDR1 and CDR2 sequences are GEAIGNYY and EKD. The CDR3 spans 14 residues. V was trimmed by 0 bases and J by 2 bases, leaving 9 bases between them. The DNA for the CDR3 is TGTGCCTGTGACACCGGGGGGCTAACCGATAAACTCATCTTT. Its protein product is CACDTGGLTDKLIF.

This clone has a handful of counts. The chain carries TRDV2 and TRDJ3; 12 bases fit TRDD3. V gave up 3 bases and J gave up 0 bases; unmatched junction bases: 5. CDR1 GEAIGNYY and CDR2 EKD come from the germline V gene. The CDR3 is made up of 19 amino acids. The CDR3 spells CACDAVLGDTSWDTRQMFF. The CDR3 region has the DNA TGTGCCTGTGACGCGGTACTGGGGGATACCTCCTGGGACACCCGACAGATGTTTTTC.

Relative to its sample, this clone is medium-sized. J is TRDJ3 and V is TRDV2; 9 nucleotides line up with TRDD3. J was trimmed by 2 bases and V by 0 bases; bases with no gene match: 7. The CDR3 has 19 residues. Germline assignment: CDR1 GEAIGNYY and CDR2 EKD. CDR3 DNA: TGTGCCTGTGACACCCTGGGGGATGCCTCACCCTGGGACACCCGACAGATGTTTTTC. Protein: CACDTLGDASPWDTRQMFF.

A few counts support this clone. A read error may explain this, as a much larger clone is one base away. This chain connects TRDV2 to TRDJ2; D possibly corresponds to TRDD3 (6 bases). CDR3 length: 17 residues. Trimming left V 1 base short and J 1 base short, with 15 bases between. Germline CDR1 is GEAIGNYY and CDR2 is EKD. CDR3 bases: TGTGCCTGTGACACGTTGAGGGATAGAGGTTTGACAGCACAACTCTTCTTT. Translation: CACDTLRDRGLTAQLFF.

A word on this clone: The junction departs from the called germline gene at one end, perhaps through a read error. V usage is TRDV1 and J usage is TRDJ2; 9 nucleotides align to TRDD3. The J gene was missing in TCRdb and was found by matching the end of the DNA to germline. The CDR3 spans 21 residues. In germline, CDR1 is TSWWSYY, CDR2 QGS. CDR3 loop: CALGERKRGYGPKALTAQLFF. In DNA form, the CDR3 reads TGTGCTCTTGGGGAACGGAAAAGGGGATACGGGCCCAAAGCTTTGACAGCGCAACTCTTCTTT.

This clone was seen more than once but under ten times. Written as DNA, the CDR3 is TGTGCTCTTGGGGACTCTCCCTCCCTCCCCCTCGTCACCGATAAACTCATCTTT. This sequence encodes CALGDSPSLPLVTDKLIF. The chain joins TRDV1 to TRDJ1; D gene uncertain. Germline CDR1 reads TSWWSYY; CDR2 reads QGS. The CDR3 spans 18 residues. Trimming stripped 3 bases from V and 1 base from J, with 21 bases between.

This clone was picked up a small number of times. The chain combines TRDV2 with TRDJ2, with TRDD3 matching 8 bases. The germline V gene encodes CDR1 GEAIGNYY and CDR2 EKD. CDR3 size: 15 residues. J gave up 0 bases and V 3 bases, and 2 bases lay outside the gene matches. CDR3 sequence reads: CACDAWGTLTAQLFF. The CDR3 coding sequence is TGTGCCTGTGACGCCTGGGGGACTTTGACAGCACAACTCTTCTTT.

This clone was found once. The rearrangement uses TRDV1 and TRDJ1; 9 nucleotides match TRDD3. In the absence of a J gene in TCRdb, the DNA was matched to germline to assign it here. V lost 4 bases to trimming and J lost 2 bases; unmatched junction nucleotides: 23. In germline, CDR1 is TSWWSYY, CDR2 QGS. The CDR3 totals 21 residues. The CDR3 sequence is CALGGWLLRLGDHSGTDKLIF. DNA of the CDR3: TGTGCTCTTGGGGGGTGGCTCCTACGGCTGGGGGATCACAGTGGGACCGATAAACTCATCTTT.

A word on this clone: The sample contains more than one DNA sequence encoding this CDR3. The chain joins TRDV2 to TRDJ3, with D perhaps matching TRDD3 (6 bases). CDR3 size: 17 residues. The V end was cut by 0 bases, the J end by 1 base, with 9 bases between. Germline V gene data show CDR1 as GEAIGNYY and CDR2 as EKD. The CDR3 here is CACDTAGISWDTRQMFF. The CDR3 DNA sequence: TGTGCCTGTGACACCGCGGGGATTTCCTGGGACACCCGACAGATGTTTTTC.

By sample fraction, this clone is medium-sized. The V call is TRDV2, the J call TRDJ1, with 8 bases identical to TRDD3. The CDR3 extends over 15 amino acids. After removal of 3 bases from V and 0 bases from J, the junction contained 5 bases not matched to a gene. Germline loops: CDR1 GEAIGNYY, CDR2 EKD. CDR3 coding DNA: TGTGCCTGTGACTCCGTACTGGGGGACACCGATAAACTCATCTTT. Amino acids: CACDSVLGDTDKLIF.

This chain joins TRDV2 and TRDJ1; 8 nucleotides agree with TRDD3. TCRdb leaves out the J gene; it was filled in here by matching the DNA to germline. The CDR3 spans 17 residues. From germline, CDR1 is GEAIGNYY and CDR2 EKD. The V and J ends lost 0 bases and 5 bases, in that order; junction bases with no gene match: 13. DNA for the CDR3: TGTGCCTGTGACACCGGGGGGTCTGGGGGAAAAAAGGATAAACTCATCTTT. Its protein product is CACDTGGSGGKKDKLIF.

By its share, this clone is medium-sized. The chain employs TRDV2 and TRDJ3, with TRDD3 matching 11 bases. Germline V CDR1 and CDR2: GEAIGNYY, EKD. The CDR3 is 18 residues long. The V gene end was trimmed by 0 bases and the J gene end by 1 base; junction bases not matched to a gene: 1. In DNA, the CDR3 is TGTGCCTGTGACACCTACTGGGGGATATCCTGGGACACCCGACAGATGTTTTTC. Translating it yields CACDTYWGISWDTRQMFF.

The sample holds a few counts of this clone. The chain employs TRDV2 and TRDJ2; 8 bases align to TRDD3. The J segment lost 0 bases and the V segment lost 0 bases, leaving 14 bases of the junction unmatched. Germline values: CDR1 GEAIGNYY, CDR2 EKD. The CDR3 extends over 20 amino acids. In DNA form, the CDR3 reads TGTGCCTGTGACACCTGTACTGGGGGCCCCCATCATTCTTTGACAGCACAACTCTTCTTT. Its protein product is CACDTCTGGPHHSLTAQLFF.

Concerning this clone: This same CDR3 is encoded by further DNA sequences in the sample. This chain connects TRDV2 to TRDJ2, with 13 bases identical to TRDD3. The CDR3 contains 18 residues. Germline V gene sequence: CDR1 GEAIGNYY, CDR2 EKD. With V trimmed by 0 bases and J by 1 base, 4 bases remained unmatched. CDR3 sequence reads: CACDTLLGDTGLTAQLFF. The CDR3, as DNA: TGTGCCTGTGACACCTTACTGGGGGATACGGGTTTGACAGCACAACTCTTCTTT.

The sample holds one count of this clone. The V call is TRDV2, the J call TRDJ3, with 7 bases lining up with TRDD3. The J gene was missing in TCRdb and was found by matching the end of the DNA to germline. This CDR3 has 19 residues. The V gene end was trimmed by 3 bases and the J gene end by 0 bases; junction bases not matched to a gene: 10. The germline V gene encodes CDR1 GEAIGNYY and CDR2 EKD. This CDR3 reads CACDGAGGRSSWDTRQMFF. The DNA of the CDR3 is TGTGCCTGTGACGGGGCTGGGGGTCGCAGCTCCTGGGACACCCGACAGATGTTTTTC.

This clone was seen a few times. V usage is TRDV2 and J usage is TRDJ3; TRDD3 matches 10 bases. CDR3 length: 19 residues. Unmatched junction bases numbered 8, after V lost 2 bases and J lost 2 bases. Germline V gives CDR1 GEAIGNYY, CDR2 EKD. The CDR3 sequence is CACDKVLGDRPWDTRQMFF. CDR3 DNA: TGTGCCTGTGACAAAGTACTGGGGGATCGTCCCTGGGACACCCGACAGATGTTTTTC.